Included here is one T cell receptor (beta chain) sequence, with context. The sample comes from a study of blood T cell repertoires in COVID-19. Turning to the study itself: Collection of acute and convalescent COVID-19 samples took place in the United States, Italy and Spain. Nucleic acid was either cDNA or gDNA, and it came from T cells, B-cell-depleted T cells, or PBMCs.

Method: immunoSEQ multiplex PCR; TCRdb's copy keeps in-frame clones and lacks some. The sample shows fewer than 350,000 clones, roughly 90% of them seen only once. The study assigned cohorts using participant-reported clinical history. The study counted Cohort 3 donors as recovered given two negative PCRs, clearance, or symptom resolution. Per the germline V gene, CDR1 is SGHRS and CDR2 is YFSETQ. The V end was cut by 4 bases, the J end by 7 bases, with 17 bases between. This CDR3 region has 14 residues. Material: PBMCs or T cells enriched from blood (not recorded which). The TCR comes from a man aged 55 to 70 who had recovered from COVID-19. The chain recombines TRBV5-1 with TRBJ1-1, with TRBD1 as a possible D gene (6 bases). The CDR3 DNA reads as TGCGCCAGCAGCCTGGCGGGGAGCAGGGGTGAAGCTTTCTTT. Protein product: CASSLAGSRGEAFF.